The clone carrying this T cell receptor beta chain showed up just a few times. No antigen is known for it. The sample comes from a study of T cells in Graves' hyperthyroidism and ophthalmopathy. RNA transcripts were the template for amplifying TCR beta CDR3 regions. An initial round of RT-PCR targeting the TCR CDR3 relied on the HTBI primer set. TCRdb re-analysed the multiplex PCR reads in MiXCR, keeping a single row per CDR3 protein. The sample yields hundreds of thousands of distinct CDR3 sequences, approximately 15% seen once. Overall study results and limits: The model foresaw ophthalmopathy a median roughly 6 months prior to onset.

Trimming cost V 2 bases and J 2 bases; bases outside gene matches: 10. This CDR3 is 17 amino acids long. Germline-derived CDR1 and CDR2 are LNHDA and SQIVND (reference sequence). The cohort's ophthalmopathy patients, a group with duration under 3 months, had a Clinical Activity Score of at least 3 and a NOSPECS grade of at least 4. Diagnostic assessment was based on clinical symptoms, serum thyroxine and TRAb, thyroid ultrasound and orbital computed tomography. Material: blood. The gene calls are TRBV19 and TRBJ2-7; 9 bases align to TRBD2. This sequence originates from a woman between 35 and 50 years old with Graves' ophthalmopathy. CDR3 loop: CASSITFGLASTYEQYF. CDR3 nucleotide sequence: TGTGCCAGTAGTATAACCTTTGGACTAGCGTCAACCTACGAGCAGTACTTC. Combining the CDR3 with reference TRBV19 and TRBJ2-7 gives the whole variable domain DGGITQSPKYLFRKEGQNVTLSCEQNLNHDAMYWYRQDPGQGLRLIYYSQIVNDFQKGDIAEGYSVSREKKESFPLTVTSAQKNPTAFYLCASSITFGLASTYEQYFGPGTRLTVT.